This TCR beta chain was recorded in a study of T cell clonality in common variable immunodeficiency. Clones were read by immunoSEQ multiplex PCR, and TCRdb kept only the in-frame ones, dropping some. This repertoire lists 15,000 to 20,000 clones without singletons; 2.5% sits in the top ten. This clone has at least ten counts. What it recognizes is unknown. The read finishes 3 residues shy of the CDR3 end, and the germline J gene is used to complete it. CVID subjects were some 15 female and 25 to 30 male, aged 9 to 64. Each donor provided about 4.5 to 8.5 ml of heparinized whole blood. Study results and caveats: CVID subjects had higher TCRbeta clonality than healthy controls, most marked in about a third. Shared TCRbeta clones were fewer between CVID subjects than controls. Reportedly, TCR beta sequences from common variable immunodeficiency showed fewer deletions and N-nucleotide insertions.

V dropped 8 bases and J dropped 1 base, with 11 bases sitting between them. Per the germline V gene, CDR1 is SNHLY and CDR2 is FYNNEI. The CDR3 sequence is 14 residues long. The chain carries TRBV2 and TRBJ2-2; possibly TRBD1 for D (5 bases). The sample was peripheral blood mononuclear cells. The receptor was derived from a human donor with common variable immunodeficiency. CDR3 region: CASVRQGNTGELFF. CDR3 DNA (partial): TGTGCCAGCGTCAGGCAGGGGAACACCGGGGAG.